Presented here are 16 T cell receptor beta chains from one specimen sequenced in a study of T-cell reconstitution after alpha-beta-depleted transplantation in children (TCRdb year 2016). Library preparation was by PCR. Instrument on record: Illumina HiSeq 2500. Molecular barcoding was employed in the preparation of TCR libraries, with unique molecular identifiers being used to normalize TCRbeta repertoire quantification. TCRdb reanalyzed the raw reads on its own, using fastp at Q25 for trimming and MiXCR for clone calling, and kept in-frame beta chains. Here each entry gathers all rows of one CDR3 protein and keeps the most common genes and DNA. The sample table shows some 390,000 distinct CDR3 sequences, and just over 20% are seen once. The top ten clonotypes cover around 4% of the sample. Source: PBMCs from the stem cell graft donor, taken from the stem cell graft. These receptors originate from a human donor who donated a stem cell graft to a child with acute myeloid leukemia.

In its sample, this clonotype was seen many times. The gene calls are TRBV29-1 and TRBJ2-7; a possible D gene is TRBD1 (6 bases). Trimming removed 4 bases from V and 3 bases from J, with 10 bases in between. The germline gives CDR1 SQVTM, CDR2 ANQGSEA. The CDR3 extends over 12 amino acids. The CDR3 sequence: CSVGGGSYEQYF. CDR3 DNA sequence: TGCAGCGTTGGAGGGGGAAGCTACGAGCAGTACTTC.

This clonotype was seen a handful of times. The rearrangement links TRBV12-3 or TRBV12-4 to TRBJ1-4; TRBD1 might be the D (5 bases). The CDR3 is 15 amino acids. Trimming pared 4 bases from V and 8 bases from J, leaving 17 bases between. The CDR3 loop reads CASSSLSEGEEKLFF. In DNA form, the CDR3 reads TGTGCCAGCAGTTCCCTTTCGGAAGGGGAAGAAAAACTGTTTTTT.

The rearrangement uses TRBV27 and TRBJ2-3; 10 bases fit TRBD2. Germline CDR1 and CDR2: MNHEY and SMNVEV (reference sequence). The CDR3 is 20 amino acids. With V trimmed by 4 bases and J by 3 bases, 19 bases remained unmatched. CDR3 bases: TGTGCCAGCAGTTCCTCCACCGCCGAAGCGGGAGGGCCCGTTACAGATACGCAGTATTTT. Its protein is CASSSSTAEAGGPVTDTQYF.

The chain couples TRBV7-3 to TRBJ1-1; tentatively, D is TRBD1 (5 bases). V lost 5 bases to trimming and J lost 6 bases, with 16 bases between them. Looked up from germline, CDR1 is SGHTA and CDR2 is FQGTGA. This CDR3 contains 14 residues. The CDR3 sequence: CASSPFDSLSEAFF. CDR3 DNA: TGTGCCAGCAGCCCCTTCGACAGTCTCTCTGAAGCTTTCTTT.

The rearrangement joins TRBV5-6 to TRBJ2-7; D is undetermined. This CDR3 contains 13 residues. The V gene lost 1 base and the J gene lost 9 bases, with 14 bases spanning the gap. Germline V gene sequence: CDR1 SGHDT, CDR2 YYEEEE. CDR3 sequence reads: CASSLLLYERQYF. In DNA form, the CDR3 reads TGTGCCAGCAGCTTGCTCCTTTACGAGCGGCAGTACTTC.

This clonotype appeared many times. The chain uses TRBV25-1 and TRBJ2-1; 10 positions match TRBD2. Germline V gene data show CDR1 as MGHDK and CDR2 as SYGVNS. Trimming took 3 bases from V and 4 from J; bases not matched to a gene: 6. The length of the CDR3 is 16 residues. CDR3 protein: CASSDRGTSDYNEQFF. In DNA, the CDR3 is TGTGCCAGCAGTGACCGAGGGACTAGCGATTACAATGAGCAGTTCTTC.

This chain links TRBV10-3 with TRBJ2-5; the match to TRBD2 covers 7 bases. Losses at the gene ends were 4 bases for V and 5 bases for J; bases not matched to a gene: 4. Per germline, CDR1 ENHRY and CDR2 SYGVKD. This CDR3 is built from 13 residues. CDR3 in DNA: TGTGCCATCAGTGCGGCCGGGGGGGAGACCCAGTACTTC. Residues: CAISAAGGETQYF.

The chain is built from TRBV4-2 and TRBJ1-3, with 8 bases identical to TRBD1. The CDR3 runs to 18 residues. Looked up from germline, CDR1 is LGHNA and CDR2 is YNFKEQ. V was pared by 0 bases and J by 6 bases, with 13 bases of the junction left unmatched. The DNA for the CDR3 is TGTGCCAGCAGCCAAGACGCCTCGAGGGCCAGGGGGCAAAACACCATATATTTT. Translated: CASSQDASRARGQNTIYF.

This clonotype was recorded at least ten times. This chain links TRBV12-3 or TRBV12-4 with TRBJ2-1; D unresolved. There are 16 residues in the CDR3. The germline V and J ends were trimmed by 7 bases and 0 bases, with 16 bases remaining between them. The CDR3 region is CASTSLQSSSYNEQFF. In nucleotides, the CDR3 is TGTGCCAGCACCTCTTTACAATCGAGCTCCTACAATGAGCAGTTCTTC.

V and J are TRBV25-1 and TRBJ2-3; the match to TRBD2 covers 9 bases. Germline CDR1 and CDR2: MGHDK and SYGVNS. This CDR3 contains 18 residues. The V and J ends lost 3 bases and 0 bases, in that order; junction bases with no gene match: 10. DNA for the CDR3: TGTGCCAGCAGTGATCAGTTAGCGGGAGAACCTAGCACAGATACGCAGTATTTT. Its translation: CASSDQLAGEPSTDTQYF.

The chain has TRBV6-2 or TRBV6-3 and TRBJ2-3; TRBD1 might be the D (6 bases). The germline V gene has CDR1 MNHEY and CDR2 SVGEGT. V was cut by 7 bases and J by 0 bases, with 17 bases left in between. The CDR3 length is 16 residues. Written as DNA, the CDR3 is TGTGCCAGCAAGGATCAGGGGCTACCTAGCACAGATACGCAGTATTTT. This sequence encodes CASKDQGLPSTDTQYF.

V is TRBV15 and J is TRBJ2-5, with a weak D call TRBD1 (6 bases). Germline values: CDR1 LNHNV, CDR2 YYDKDF (reference sequence). CDR3 length equals 15 residues. The ends were cut back, 4 bases at V and 2 bases at J, with 14 bases in the middle. CDR3 sequence reads: CATSKLQGNQETQYF. In nucleotides, the CDR3 is TGTGCCACCAGCAAACTACAGGGAAATCAAGAGACCCAGTACTTC.

The chain has TRBV7-9 and TRBJ2-7; TRBD2 aligns across 9 bases. In germline, CDR1 is SEHNR, CDR2 FQNEAQ (reference sequence). This CDR3 has 15 amino acids. V lost 4 bases, J lost 4 bases, and 8 bases stayed unmatched. As DNA, the CDR3 is TGTGCCAGCAGCTGGCCACTAGCGGGCCGTTACGAGCAGTACTTC. Translated: CASSWPLAGRYEQYF.

This clonotype was counted many times. The chain recombines TRBV5-1 with TRBJ2-7; no firm D call. CDR1 is SGHRS and CDR2 is YFSETQ in the germline V gene. There are 13 residues in the CDR3. The ends were cut back, 0 bases at V and 7 bases at J, with 11 bases in the middle. This chain's CDR3 is CASSLDALGEQYF. The CDR3 DNA sequence: TGCGCCAGCAGCTTGGACGCCCTGGGGGAGCAGTACTTC.

The V gene is TRBV2, the J gene TRBJ1-6; no clear D. Germline V gene data show CDR1 as SNHLY and CDR2 as FYNNEI. V was cut by 4 bases and J by 7 bases, with 11 bases left in between. The CDR3 totals 14 residues. CDR3: CASSVQHSNSPLHF. DNA of the CDR3: TGTGCCAGCAGTGTCCAACACTCGAATTCACCCCTCCACTTT. The full variable domain, rest sourced from reference TRBV2 and TRBJ1-6, is EPEVTQTPSHQVTQMGQEVILRCVPISNHLYFYWYRQILGQKVEFLVSFYNNEISEKSEIFDDQFSVERPDGSNFTLKIRSTKLEDSAMYFCASSVQHSNSPLHFGNGTRLTVT.

The chain recombines TRBV12-3 or TRBV12-4 with TRBJ1-5; 7 nucleotides line up with TRBD1. With V trimmed by 6 bases and J by 11 bases, 10 bases remained unmatched. The length of the CDR3 is 13 residues. Here the CDR3 reads CASRMTGRWAQHF. CDR3 nucleotides: TGTGCCAGCAGAATGACAGGGCGGTGGGCCCAGCATTTT.